This T cell receptor (beta chain) was recorded in a study of blood T cell repertoires in COVID-19. As for the study in general: Researchers got acute and convalescent COVID-19 samples from the United States, Italy and Spain. Sources were T cells, B-cell-depleted T cells, or PBMCs; the material itself was cDNA or gDNA.

Germline-derived CDR1 and CDR2 are SEHNR and FQNEAQ (reference sequence). Between the trimmed V and J ends, which lost 5 bases and 5 bases, there was a span of 12 bases. The CDR3 consists of 13 residues. Original handling: Reference gene primer amplification gave nucleated cell count estimates. Some clones are missing from TCRdb's copy, which holds only in-frame ones; the method was immunoSEQ multiplex PCR. V and J calls and clone size are given by that table; D and trimming were obtained from the DNA. The data show 95,000 to 110,000 clones, with around nine tenths seen just once and roughly 5% held by the top ten.

The origin of this receptor is a human donor in a cohort sampled during active COVID-19. The sample was peripheral blood. V usage is TRBV7-9 and J usage is TRBJ1-1; D not resolved. CDR3 DNA sequence: TGTGCCAGCAGCCTATCTCGTTGGACTGAAGCTTTCTTT. Translating gives CASSLSRWTEAFF.